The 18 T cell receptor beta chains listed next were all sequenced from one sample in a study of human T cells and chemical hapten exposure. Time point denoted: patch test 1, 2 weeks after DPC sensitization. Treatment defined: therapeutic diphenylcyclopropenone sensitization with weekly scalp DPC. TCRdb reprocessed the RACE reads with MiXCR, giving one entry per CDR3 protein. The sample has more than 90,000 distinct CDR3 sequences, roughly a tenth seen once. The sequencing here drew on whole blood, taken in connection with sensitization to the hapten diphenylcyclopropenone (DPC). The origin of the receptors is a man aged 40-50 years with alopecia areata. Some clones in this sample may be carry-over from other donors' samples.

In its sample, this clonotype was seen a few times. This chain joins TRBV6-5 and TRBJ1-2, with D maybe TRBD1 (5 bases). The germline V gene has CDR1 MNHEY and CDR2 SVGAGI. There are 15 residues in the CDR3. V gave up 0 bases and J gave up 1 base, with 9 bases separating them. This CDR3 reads CASSYSSQGNYGYTF. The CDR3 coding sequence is TGTGCCAGCAGTTACTCCTCTCAGGGTAACTATGGCTACACCTTC.

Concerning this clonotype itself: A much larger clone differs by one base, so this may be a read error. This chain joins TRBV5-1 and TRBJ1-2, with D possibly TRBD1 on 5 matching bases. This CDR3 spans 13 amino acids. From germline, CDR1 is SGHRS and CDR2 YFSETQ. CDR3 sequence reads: CASSLETDYGDTF. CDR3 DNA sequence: TGCGCCAGCAGCTTGGAGACAGACTATGGCGACACCTTC.

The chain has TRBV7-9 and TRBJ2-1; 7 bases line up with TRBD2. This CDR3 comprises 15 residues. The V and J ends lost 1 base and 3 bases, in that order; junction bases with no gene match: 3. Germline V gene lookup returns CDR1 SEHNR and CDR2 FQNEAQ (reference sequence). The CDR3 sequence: CASSLVSGHYNEQFF. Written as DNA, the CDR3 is TGTGCCAGCAGCTTAGTTAGCGGGCACTACAATGAGCAGTTCTTC. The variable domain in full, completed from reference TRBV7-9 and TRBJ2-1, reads DTGVSQNPRHKITKRGQNVTFRCDPISEHNRLYWYRQTLGQGPEFLTYFQNEAQLEKSRLLSDRFSAERPKGSFSTLEIQRTEQGDSAMYLCASSLVSGHYNEQFFGPGTRLTVL.

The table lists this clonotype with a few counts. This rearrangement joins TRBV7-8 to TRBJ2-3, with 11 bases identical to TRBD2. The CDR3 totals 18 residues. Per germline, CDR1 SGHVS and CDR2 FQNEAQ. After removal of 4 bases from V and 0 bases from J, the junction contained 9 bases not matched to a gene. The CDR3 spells CASSSSSSGRFSTDTQYF. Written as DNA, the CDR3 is TGTGCCAGCAGCTCCAGCTCTAGCGGGAGGTTTAGCACAGATACGCAGTATTTT.

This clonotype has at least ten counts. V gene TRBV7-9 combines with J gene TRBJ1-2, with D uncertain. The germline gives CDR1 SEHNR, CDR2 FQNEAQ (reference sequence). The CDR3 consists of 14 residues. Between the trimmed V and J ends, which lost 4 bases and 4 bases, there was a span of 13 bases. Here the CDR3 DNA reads TGTGCCAGCAGCTCCACCCAGAAGAGCTATGGCTACACCTTC. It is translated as CASSSTQKSYGYTF.

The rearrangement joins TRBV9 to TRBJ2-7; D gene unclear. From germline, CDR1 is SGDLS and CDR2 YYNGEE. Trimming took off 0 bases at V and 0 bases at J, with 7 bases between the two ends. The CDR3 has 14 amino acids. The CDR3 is CASSVGVSSYEQYV. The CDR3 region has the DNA TGTGCCAGCAGCGTAGGAGTCTCCTCCTACGAGCAGTACGTC.

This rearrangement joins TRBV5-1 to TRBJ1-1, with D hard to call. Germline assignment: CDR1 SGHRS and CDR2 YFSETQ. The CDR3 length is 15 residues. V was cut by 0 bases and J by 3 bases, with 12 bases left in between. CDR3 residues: CASSLVGWGDTEAFF. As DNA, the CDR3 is TGCGCCAGCAGCTTGGTAGGGTGGGGAGACACTGAAGCTTTCTTT. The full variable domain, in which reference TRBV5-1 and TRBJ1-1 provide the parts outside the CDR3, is KAGVTQTPRYLIKTRGQQVTLSCSPISGHRSVSWYQQTPGQGLQFLFEYFSETQRNKGNFPGRFSGRQFSNSRSEMNVSTLELGDSALYLCASSLVGWGDTEAFFGQGTRLTVV.

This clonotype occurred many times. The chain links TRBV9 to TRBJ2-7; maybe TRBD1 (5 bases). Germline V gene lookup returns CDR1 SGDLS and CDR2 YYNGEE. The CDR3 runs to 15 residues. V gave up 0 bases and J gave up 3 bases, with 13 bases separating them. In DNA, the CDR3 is TGTGCCAGCAGCGTAGATGTTGGGGCAATCTACGAGCAGTACTTC. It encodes CASSVDVGAIYEQYF. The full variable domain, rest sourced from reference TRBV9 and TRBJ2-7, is DSGVTQTPKHLITATGQRVTLRCSPRSGDLSVYWYQQSLDQGLQFLIQYYNGEERAKGNILERFSAQQFPDLHSELNLSSLELGDSALYFCASSVDVGAIYEQYFGPGTRLTVT.

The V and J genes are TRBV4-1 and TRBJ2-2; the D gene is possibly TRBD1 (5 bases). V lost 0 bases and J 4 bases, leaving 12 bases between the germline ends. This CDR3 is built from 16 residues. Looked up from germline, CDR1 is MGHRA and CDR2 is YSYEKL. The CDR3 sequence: CASSQESRAITGELFF. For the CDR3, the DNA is TGCGCCAGCAGCCAAGAGTCCAGGGCGATCACCGGGGAGCTGTTTTTT.

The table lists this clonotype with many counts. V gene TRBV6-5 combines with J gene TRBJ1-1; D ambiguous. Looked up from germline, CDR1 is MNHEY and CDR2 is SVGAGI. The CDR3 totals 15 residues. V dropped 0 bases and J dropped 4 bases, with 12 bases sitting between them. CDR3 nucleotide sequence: TGTGCCAGCAGTTACTCAGGGTTAGCCGGCACTGAAGCTTTCTTT. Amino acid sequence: CASSYSGLAGTEAFF.

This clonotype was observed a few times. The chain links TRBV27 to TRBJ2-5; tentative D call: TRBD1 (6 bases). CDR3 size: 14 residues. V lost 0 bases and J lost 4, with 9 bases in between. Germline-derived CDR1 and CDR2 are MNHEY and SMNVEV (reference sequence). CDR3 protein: CASSLSAGAETQYF. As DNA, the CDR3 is TGTGCCAGCAGTTTATCTGCAGGGGCAGAGACCCAGTACTTC.

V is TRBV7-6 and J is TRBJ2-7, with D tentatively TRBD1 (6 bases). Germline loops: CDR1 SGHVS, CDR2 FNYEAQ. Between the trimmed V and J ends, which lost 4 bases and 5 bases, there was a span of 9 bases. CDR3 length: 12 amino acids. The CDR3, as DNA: TGTGCCAGCAGCTGGAAGGGGGACGAGCAGTACTTC. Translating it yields CASSWKGDEQYF.

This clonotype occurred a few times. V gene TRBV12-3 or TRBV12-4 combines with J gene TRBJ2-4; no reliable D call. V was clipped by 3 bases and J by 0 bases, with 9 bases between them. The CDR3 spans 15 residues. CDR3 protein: CASSLSRLAKNIQYF. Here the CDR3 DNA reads TGTGCCAGCAGTTTGTCTCGCCTAGCCAAAAACATTCAGTACTTC.

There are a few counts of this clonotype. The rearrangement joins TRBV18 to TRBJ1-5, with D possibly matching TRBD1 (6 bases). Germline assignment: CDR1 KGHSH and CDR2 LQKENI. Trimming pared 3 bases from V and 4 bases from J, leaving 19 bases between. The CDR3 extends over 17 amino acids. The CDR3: CASSPRSGGGVNQPQHF. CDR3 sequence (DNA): TGTGCCAGCTCACCCCGATCAGGCGGGGGCGTGAATCAGCCCCAGCATTTT.

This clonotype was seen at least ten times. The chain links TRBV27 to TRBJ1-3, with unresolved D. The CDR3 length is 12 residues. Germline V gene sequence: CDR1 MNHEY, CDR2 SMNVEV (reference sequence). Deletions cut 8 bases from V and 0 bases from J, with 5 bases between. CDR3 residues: CASGSSGNTIYF. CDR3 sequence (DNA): TGTGCCAGCGGTAGCTCTGGAAACACCATATATTTT.

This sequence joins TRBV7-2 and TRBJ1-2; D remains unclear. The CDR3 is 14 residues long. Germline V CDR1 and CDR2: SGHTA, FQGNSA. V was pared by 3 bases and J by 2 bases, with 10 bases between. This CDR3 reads CASSFGGRNYGYTF. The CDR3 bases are TGTGCCAGCAGCTTTGGTGGCAGAAACTATGGCTACACCTTC.

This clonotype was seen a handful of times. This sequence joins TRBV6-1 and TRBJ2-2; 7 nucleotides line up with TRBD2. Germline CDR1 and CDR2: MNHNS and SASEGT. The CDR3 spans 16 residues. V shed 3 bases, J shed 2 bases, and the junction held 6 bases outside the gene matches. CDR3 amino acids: CASSENLAVNTGELFF. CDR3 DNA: TGTGCCAGCAGTGAGAATCTAGCGGTTAACACCGGGGAGCTGTTTTTT.

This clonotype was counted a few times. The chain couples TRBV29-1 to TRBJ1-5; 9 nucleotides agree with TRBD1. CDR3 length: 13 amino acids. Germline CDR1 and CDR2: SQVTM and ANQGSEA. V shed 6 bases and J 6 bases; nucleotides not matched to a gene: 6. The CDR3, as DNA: TGCAGCGTGATGGGACAGGGACGTCAGCCCCAGCATTTT. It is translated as CSVMGQGRQPQHF.